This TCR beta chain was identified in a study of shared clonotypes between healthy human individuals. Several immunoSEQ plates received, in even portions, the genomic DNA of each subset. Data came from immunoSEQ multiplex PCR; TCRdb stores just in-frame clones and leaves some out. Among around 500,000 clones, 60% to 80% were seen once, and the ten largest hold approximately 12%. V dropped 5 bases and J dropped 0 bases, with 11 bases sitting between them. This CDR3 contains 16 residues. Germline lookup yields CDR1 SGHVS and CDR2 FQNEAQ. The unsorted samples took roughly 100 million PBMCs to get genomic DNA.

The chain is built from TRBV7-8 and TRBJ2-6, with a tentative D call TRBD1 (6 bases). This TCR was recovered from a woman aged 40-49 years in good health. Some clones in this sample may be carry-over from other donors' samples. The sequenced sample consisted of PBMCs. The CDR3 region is CASSQGQISGANVLTF. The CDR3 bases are TGTGCCAGCAGCCAAGGACAGATCTCTGGGGCCAACGTCCTGACTTTC. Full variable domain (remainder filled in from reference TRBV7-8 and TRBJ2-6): GAGVSQSPRYKVAKRGQDVALRCDPISGHVSLFWYQQALGQGPEFLTYFQNEAQLDKSGLPSDRFFAERPEGSVSTLKIQRTQQEDSAVYLCASSQGQISGANVLTFGAGSRLTVL.